One sample yielded the 9 T cell receptor beta chains listed below, sequenced in a study of blood T cells in healthy people across ages. Primed by a sample-barcoded 5' primer and a J-beta primer mix, a second PCR proceeded for about 6 to 11 cycles. From the 5' RACE reads, TCRdb called clonotypes with MiXCR, one entry per CDR3 protein. Counted here are around 1.5 million distinct CDR3 sequences, 59% occurring once; the ten biggest clones make up under 8.5%. The source material was blood. All receptors come from a man aged 18 to 29 in good health.

The chain couples TRBV5-1 to TRBJ1-4; 9 bases fit TRBD1. The CDR3 runs to 14 residues. Germline trimming cut 2 bases from V and 8 bases from J; bases unmatched to any gene: 4. Germline loops: CDR1 SGHRS, CDR2 YFSETQ. CDR3 in amino acids: CASSFGQGKEKLFF. The CDR3 nucleotides are TGCGCCAGCAGCTTTGGACAGGGGAAGGAAAAACTGTTTTTT.

This sequence joins TRBV9 and TRBJ2-5; maybe TRBD2 (5 bases). CDR1 and CDR2 (germline): SGDLS, YYNGEE. With 0 bases removed from V and 11 bases from J, the gap between germline ends came to 26 bases. The length of the CDR3 is 17 residues. CDR3 DNA: TGTGCCAGCAGCGTAGCAAGATGGGGATCCGAACGGGATGAGCAGTACTTC. It yields the protein CASSVARWGSERDEQYF.

This sequence joins TRBV5-1 and TRBJ2-2; D gene unclear. Germline values: CDR1 SGHRS, CDR2 YFSETQ. The V and J ends lost 4 bases and 8 bases respectively, with 9 bases between them. The CDR3 spans 12 residues. The CDR3 nucleotides are TGCGCCAGCAGCCTGAACAGAGGGGAGCTGTTTTTT. Protein product: CASSLNRGELFF.

J is TRBJ2-1 and V is TRBV12-3 or TRBV12-4; 8 nucleotides line up with TRBD2. This CDR3 has 14 amino acids. Trimming removed 6 bases from V and 4 bases from J; junction bases left unmatched: 5. The CDR3 reads CASSHTSGYNEQFF. CDR3 nucleotides: TGTGCCAGCAGCCATACTAGCGGTTACAATGAGCAGTTCTTC.

The chain employs TRBV14 and TRBJ2-6; D gene unclear. This CDR3 is built from 15 residues. CDR1 SGHDN and CDR2 FVKESK come from the germline V gene. V was clipped by 2 bases and J by 0 bases, with 5 bases between them. The CDR3 nucleotides read TGTGCCAGCAGCCAATTATCCTCTGGGGCCAACGTCCTGACTTTC. Its translation: CASSQLSSGANVLTF.

This sequence joins TRBV28 and TRBJ2-1; perhaps TRBD1 as D (5 bases). Trimming left V 7 bases short and J 6 bases short, with 7 bases between. Germline CDR1 is MDHEN and CDR2 is SYDVKM. There are 11 residues in the CDR3. The CDR3 DNA is TGTGCCAGCAAGCAGGGCAATGAGCAGTTCTTC. As protein: CASKQGNEQFF. Supplemented by reference TRBV28 and TRBJ2-1, the full variable domain reads DVKVTQSSRYLVKRTGEKVFLECVQDMDHENMFWYRQDPGLGLRLIYFSYDVKMKEKGDIPEGYSVSREKKERFSLILESASTNQTSMYLCASKQGNEQFFGPGTRLTVL.

This chain uses TRBV7-9 with TRBJ2-1; 8 positions agree with TRBD1. V lost 5 bases to trimming and J lost 14 bases; unmatched junction nucleotides: 8. Germline V lookup: CDR1 SEHNR, CDR2 FQNEAQ (reference sequence). This CDR3 is built from 12 residues. This CDR3 is CASSVQGVSEFF. The CDR3 region has the DNA TGTGCCAGCAGCGTACAGGGGGTGAGTGAGTTCTTC. The complete variable domain, with remaining parts taken from reference TRBV7-9 and TRBJ2-1, reads DTGVSQNPRHKITKRGQNVTFRCDPISEHNRLYWYRQTLGQGPEFLTYFQNEAQLEKSRLLSDRFSAERPKGSFSTLEIQRTEQGDSAMYLCASSVQGVSEFFGPGTRLTVL.

The V and J genes are TRBV28 and TRBJ2-5, with 13 bases lining up with TRBD2. The last part of the DNA fits TRBJ2-7 better; the J call may be wrong. Per germline, CDR1 MDHEN and CDR2 SYDVKM. The CDR3 has 17 amino acids. CDR3 loop: CASSLFRLAGGRCEQYF. As DNA, the CDR3 is TGTGCCAGCAGTTTATTCCGACTAGCGGGAGGTCGGTGCGAGCAGTACTTC.

This clonotype has just a few counts. The chain combines TRBV5-6 with TRBJ2-1; TRBD1 agrees at 7 bases. V lost 4 bases, J lost 0 bases, and 10 bases stayed unmatched. The CDR3 length is 17 residues. Germline V CDR1 and CDR2: SGHDT, YYEEEE. CDR3: CASSIGTARSSYNEQFF. The CDR3 DNA reads as TGTGCCAGCAGCATAGGGACAGCCAGAAGCTCCTACAATGAGCAGTTCTTC. The entire variable domain, with the rest obtained from reference TRBV5-6 and TRBJ2-1, is as follows: DAGVTQSPTHLIKTRGQQVTLRCSPKSGHDTVSWYQQALGQGPQFIFQYYEEEERQRGNFPDRFSGHQFPNYSSELNVNALLLGDSALYLCASSIGTARSSYNEQFFGPGTRLTVL.